This T cell receptor (beta chain) came from a study of spatial heterogeneity in lung cancer. Study details: Alpha-chain sequences were detected in numbers that were consistently lower than beta-chain sequences. Findings of the study overall: Mutation tallies in tumors tracked expanded intratumoral alpha and beta TCR counts.

The CDR3 contains 15 residues. Germline-derived CDR1 and CDR2 are MNHEY and SVGEGT. Trimming shortened V by 4 bases and J by 5 bases, and 15 bases separated the two germline ends. TCRdb re-analysed the 5' RACE reads in MiXCR, keeping a single row per CDR3 protein. The sample has approximately 4,100 distinct CDR3 sequences, under 7% seen once. This clonotype is judged medium-sized (0.01 to 0.1%). Its antigen is as yet unknown. Time point noted: sample taken at primary tumor resection. Researchers sequenced whole RNA taken from tumor, nontumor lung or frozen PBMC without sorting. This clonotype originated in a male donor with early-stage non-small cell lung cancer. V and J are TRBV6-2 or TRBV6-3 and TRBJ1-5; D is perhaps TRBD1 (6 bases). The source was lung tumor tissue, collected at surgery. The DNA of the CDR3 is TGTGCCAGCAGTTTCGCAGGGGTCGAGGATCAGCCCCAGCATTTT. Translated: CASSFAGVEDQPQHF.